These 20 T cell receptor beta chains came from one sample sequenced in a study of blood T cell repertoires in COVID-19. Clones were read by immunoSEQ multiplex PCR, and TCRdb kept only the in-frame ones, dropping some. The profile covers around 320,000 clones, with roughly 85% appearing a single time and just over 7% taken by the ten largest. The sequenced sample consisted of peripheral blood. The origin of the receptors is a human donor in a cohort sampled during active COVID-19.

The rearrangement links TRBV19 to TRBJ1-2; 7 bases map to TRBD1. This CDR3 comprises 15 residues. Germline V lookup: CDR1 LNHDA, CDR2 SQIVND (reference sequence). The trim removed 4 bases at V and 2 bases at J, leaving 7 bases unmatched. The CDR3 protein is CASSRIPGQNYGYTF. The CDR3 DNA is TGTGCCAGTAGTAGGATACCGGGACAGAACTATGGCTACACCTTC.

The chain carries TRBV27 and TRBJ1-1; 7 nucleotides line up with TRBD1. Looked up from germline, CDR1 is MNHEY and CDR2 is SMNVEV (reference sequence). V lost 5 bases and J lost 4; bases outside the gene matches: 7. The CDR3 extends over 14 amino acids. CDR3 residues: CASSPLTGITEAFF. As DNA, the CDR3 is TGTGCCAGCAGTCCTCTGACAGGGATCACTGAAGCTTTCTTT.

The J gene is TRBJ1-1, the V gene TRBV6-5; TRBD1 might be the D (5 bases). The CDR3 has 15 residues. The germline gives CDR1 MNHEY, CDR2 SVGAGI. Trimming took 6 bases from V and 0 from J, leaving 14 bases between them. The CDR3 DNA reads as TGTGCCAGCAGCGCCACAGGCAACATGAACACTGAAGCTTTCTTT. Protein: CASSATGNMNTEAFF.

The V call is TRBV29-1, the J call TRBJ1-1; D unresolved. The germline V gene has CDR1 SQVTM and CDR2 ANQGSEA. Trimming took off 3 bases at V and 3 bases at J, with 14 bases between the two ends. This CDR3 is built from 14 residues. CDR3 residues: CSVDGSGLDTEAFF. CDR3 sequence (DNA): TGCAGCGTTGATGGCTCGGGGTTGGACACTGAAGCTTTCTTT.

V usage is TRBV7-3 and J usage is TRBJ2-3, with TRBD1 matching over 9 bases. The J segment lost 5 bases and the V segment lost 2 bases, leaving 11 bases of the junction unmatched. The germline gives CDR1 SGHTA, CDR2 FQGTGA. The CDR3 runs 17 residues. CDR3 in DNA: TGTGCCAGCAGCTTAGGACCCCCCGGGACAGGGAGAGATACGCAGTATTTT. Protein sequence: CASSLGPPGTGRDTQYF.

The gene calls are TRBV4-2 and TRBJ1-2, with 9 bases that match TRBD1. After removal of 3 bases from V and 5 bases from J, the junction contained 4 bases not matched to a gene. The CDR3 loop spans 14 amino acids. Germline V gene lookup returns CDR1 LGHNA and CDR2 YNFKEQ. The CDR3 sequence is CASSQRTGDYGYTF. For the CDR3, the DNA is TGTGCCAGCAGCCAGAGGACAGGGGATTATGGCTACACCTTC.

CDR3 region: CASSLALPGLSPLHF. The CDR3 DNA reads as TGTGCCAGCAGCTTGGCCCTACCGGGACTTTCACCCCTCCACTTT. The J gene is TRBJ1-6, the V gene TRBV5-6, with D possibly TRBD1 on 5 matching bases. CDR1 and CDR2 from the germline V gene are SGHDT and YYEEEE. The CDR3 length is 15 residues. Trimming left V 0 bases short and J 9 bases short, with 13 bases between.

The chain carries TRBV30 and TRBJ1-4; D might be TRBD1 (6 bases). V lost 3 bases and J lost 5, with 16 bases in between. Germline V lookup: CDR1 GTSNPN, CDR2 SVGIG (reference sequence). The length of the CDR3 is 15 residues. In DNA form, the CDR3 reads TGTGCCTGGAGCGGAATCGGGACACTGAATGAAAAACTGTTTTTT. Its translation is CAWSGIGTLNEKLFF.

The chain has TRBV6-2 or TRBV6-3 and TRBJ2-1, with D possibly matching TRBD1 (6 bases). The germline gives CDR1 MNHEY, CDR2 SVGEGT. The CDR3 consists of 14 residues. V dropped 2 bases and J dropped 9 bases, with 14 bases sitting between them. CDR3 nucleotides: TGTGCCAGCAGTTACGGGCAGGGGAGTCGTGAGCAGTTCTTC. Translated: CASSYGQGSREQFF.

This rearrangement joins TRBV18 to TRBJ2-7, with a possible D match to TRBD1 (6 bases). Trimming removed 4 bases from V and 0 bases from J, with 7 bases in between. This CDR3 spans 13 amino acids. The V gene's germline CDR1 is KGHSH and CDR2 LQKENI. The CDR3 DNA reads TGTGCCAGCTCACGGACAGCCTCCTACGAGCAGTACTTC. It codes for CASSRTASYEQYF. Drawing the rest from reference TRBV18 and TRBJ2-7, the complete variable domain is NAGVMQNPRHLVRRRGQEARLRCSPMKGHSHVYWYRQLPEEGLKFMVYLQKENIIDESGMPKERFSAEFPKEGPSILRIQQVVRGDSAAYFCASSRTASYEQYFGPGTRLTVT.

The chain joins TRBV6-5 to TRBJ2-1; weak D call: TRBD1 (5 bases). The germline V gene has CDR1 MNHEY and CDR2 SVGAGI. The CDR3 runs to 11 residues. V shed 10 bases and J shed 4 bases, with 8 bases lying between them. The chain's CDR3 is CATAGYNEQFF. The CDR3 DNA is TGTGCCACCGCAGGGTACAATGAGCAGTTCTTC.

This chain connects TRBV19 to TRBJ1-4; D is unclear. Trimming removed 4 bases at V and 0 bases at J, with 12 bases between. Germline lookup yields CDR1 LNHDA and CDR2 SQIVND (reference sequence). CDR3 length: 16 amino acids. DNA of the CDR3: TGTGCCAGTAGTACCACCTCCAGGCCAACTAATGAAAAACTGTTTTTT. Translated, it gives CASSTTSRPTNEKLFF. Filled out from reference TRBV19 and TRBJ1-4, the complete variable domain reads DGGITQSPKYLFRKEGQNVTLSCEQNLNHDAMYWYRQDPGQGLRLIYYSQIVNDFQKGDIAEGYSVSREKKESFPLTVTSAQKNPTAFYLCASSTTSRPTNEKLFFGSGTQLSVL.

This chain links TRBV15 with TRBJ1-2; D is unclear. CDR3 length: 14 amino acids. Germline CDR1 LNHNV, CDR2 YYDKDF (reference sequence). The V end lost 0 bases, the J end lost 4 bases, and 9 bases lay between the germline ends. The CDR3 sequence is CATSREAVSYGYTF. The CDR3 DNA sequence: TGTGCCACCAGCAGAGAGGCGGTCTCCTATGGCTACACCTTC.

The chain recombines TRBV3-1 (or the pseudogene TRBV3-2) with TRBJ1-5, with unresolved D. Trimming removed 0 bases at V and 3 bases at J, with 9 bases between. This CDR3 is 15 amino acids long. Germline CDR1 reads LGHDT; CDR2 reads YNNKEL (reference sequence). CDR3 nucleotides: TGTGCCAGCAGCCAAGATCCCACAATCAATCAGCCCCAGCATTTT. This codes for CASSQDPTINQPQHF.

The gene calls are TRBV6-5 and TRBJ1-6; 8 bases match TRBD1. The CDR3 is made up of 14 amino acids. V was clipped by 6 bases and J by 10 bases; unmatched bases: 8. Germline V lookup: CDR1 MNHEY, CDR2 SVGAGI. The CDR3 loop reads CASRKDRVGSPLHF. In DNA, the CDR3 is TGTGCCAGCAGAAAGGACAGGGTGGGATCACCCCTCCACTTT.

The CDR3 reads CASSHLDQGTNEKLFF. The DNA of the CDR3 is TGTGCCAGCAGCCATCTCGACCAGGGGACTAATGAAAAACTGTTTTTT. This sequence joins TRBV4-2 and TRBJ1-4; perhaps TRBD1 as D (6 bases). The CDR3 has 16 residues. The V end lost 3 bases, the J end lost 2 bases, and 13 bases lay between the germline ends. CDR1 is LGHNA, CDR2 YNFKEQ, per germline.

This sequence joins TRBV30 and TRBJ1-2, with D maybe TRBD1 (5 bases). V was shortened by 0 bases and J by 8 bases, with 10 bases between the two germline ends. This CDR3 contains 12 residues. Germline loops: CDR1 GTSNPN, CDR2 SVGIG (reference sequence). The CDR3 sequence is CAWSVGGLGYTF. CDR3 sequence (DNA): TGTGCCTGGAGTGTGGGGGGATTGGGCTACACCTTC. Drawing the rest from reference TRBV30 and TRBJ1-2, the complete variable domain is SQTIHQWPATLVQPVGSPLSLECTVEGTSNPNLYWYRQAAGRGLQLLFYSVGIGQISSEVPQNLSASRPQDRQFILSSKKLLLSDSGFYLCAWSVGGLGYTFGSGTRLTVV.

This chain joins TRBV2 and TRBJ2-7, with 10 bases fitting TRBD2. Germline-derived CDR1 and CDR2 are SNHLY and FYNNEI. V was clipped by 8 bases and J by 1 base; unmatched bases: 11. The CDR3 is 16 residues long. CDR3 protein: CASSGVTSGESYEQYF. The CDR3, as DNA: TGTGCCAGCTCTGGAGTTACTAGCGGGGAGTCCTACGAGCAGTACTTC.

V is TRBV7-3 and J is TRBJ2-1, with D maybe TRBD2 (6 bases). The CDR3 loop spans 15 amino acids. In germline, CDR1 is SGHTA, CDR2 FQGTGA. V was clipped by 6 bases and J by 8 bases, with 20 bases between them. In DNA, the CDR3 is TGTGCCAGCAGGAAAGGCGGGACGGTCCCCGATGAGCAGTTCTTC. Encoded protein: CASRKGGTVPDEQFF.

The chain is built from TRBV5-1 and TRBJ2-7, with D tentatively TRBD1 (6 bases). The germline gives CDR1 SGHRS, CDR2 YFSETQ. V lost 4 bases to trimming and J lost 3 bases, with 17 bases between them. The CDR3 extends over 15 amino acids. CDR3: CASSATGKTVYEQYF. The CDR3 DNA follows: TGCGCCAGCAGCGCCACAGGGAAAACGGTCTACGAGCAGTACTTC.